This T cell receptor (beta chain) emerged from a study of T cell responses to AZD1222 COVID-19 vaccine. The table came from immunoSEQ multiplex PCR; TCRdb's copy has only in-frame clones and leaves some out. This table holds under 170,000 clones, roughly nine tenths found once. The study, taken as a whole, reports: Donor demographics were predominantly white British with a female majority; clonal diversity may be underestimated.

V lost 5 bases to trimming and J lost 2 bases, with 5 bases between them. This CDR3 is 12 amino acids long. Note on this clone: Its target is not known.

This chain connects TRBV12-3 or TRBV12-4 to TRBJ2-3, with D uncertain. Here the sequenced sample was peripheral blood, taken 28 days after the second AZD1222 dose. The sequence came from an adult who received the AZD1222 COVID-19 vaccine. In DNA, the CDR3 is TGTGCCAGCAGTCAGAACACAGATACGCAGTATTTT. Translated, it gives CASSQNTDTQYF.